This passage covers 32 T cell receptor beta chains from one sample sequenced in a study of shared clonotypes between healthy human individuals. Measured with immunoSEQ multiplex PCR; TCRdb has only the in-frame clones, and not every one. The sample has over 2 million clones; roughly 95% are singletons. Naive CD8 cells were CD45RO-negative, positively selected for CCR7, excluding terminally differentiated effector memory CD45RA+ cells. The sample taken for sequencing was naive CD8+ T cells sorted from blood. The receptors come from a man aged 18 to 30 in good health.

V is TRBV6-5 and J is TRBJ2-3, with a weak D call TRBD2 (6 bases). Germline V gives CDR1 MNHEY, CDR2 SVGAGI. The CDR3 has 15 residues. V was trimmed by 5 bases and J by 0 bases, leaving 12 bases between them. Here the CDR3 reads CASSVSGSSTDTQYF. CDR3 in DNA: TGTGCCAGCAGTGTTAGCGGTTCTAGCACAGATACGCAGTATTTT.

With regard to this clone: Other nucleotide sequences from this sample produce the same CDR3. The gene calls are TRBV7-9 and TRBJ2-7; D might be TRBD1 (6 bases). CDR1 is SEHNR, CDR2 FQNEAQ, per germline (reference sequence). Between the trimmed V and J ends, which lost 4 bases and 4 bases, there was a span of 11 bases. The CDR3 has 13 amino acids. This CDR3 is CASSSARGYEQYF. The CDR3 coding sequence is TGTGCCAGCAGCTCCGCGAGGGGGTACGAGCAGTACTTC.

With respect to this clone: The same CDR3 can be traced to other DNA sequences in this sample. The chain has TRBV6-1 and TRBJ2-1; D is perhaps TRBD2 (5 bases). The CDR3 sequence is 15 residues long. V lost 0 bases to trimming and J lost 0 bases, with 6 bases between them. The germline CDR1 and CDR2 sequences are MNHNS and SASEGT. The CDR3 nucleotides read TGTGCCAGCAGTGAAGCGGGAGCCTCCTACAATGAGCAGTTCTTC. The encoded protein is CASSEAGASYNEQFF.

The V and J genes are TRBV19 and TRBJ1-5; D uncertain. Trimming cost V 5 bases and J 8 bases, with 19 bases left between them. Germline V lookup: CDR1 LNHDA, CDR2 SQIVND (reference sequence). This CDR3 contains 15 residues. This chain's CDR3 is CASSSLGSGQEPQHF. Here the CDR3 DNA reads TGTGCCAGTAGTTCTTTAGGGTCAGGTCAAGAGCCCCAGCATTTT.

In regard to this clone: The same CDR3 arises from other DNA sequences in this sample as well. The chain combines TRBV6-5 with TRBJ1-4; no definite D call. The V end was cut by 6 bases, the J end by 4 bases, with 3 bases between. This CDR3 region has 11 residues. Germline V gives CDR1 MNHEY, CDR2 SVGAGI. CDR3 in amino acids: CASRDNEKLFF. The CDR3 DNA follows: TGTGCCAGCAGGGATAATGAAAAACTGTTTTTT.

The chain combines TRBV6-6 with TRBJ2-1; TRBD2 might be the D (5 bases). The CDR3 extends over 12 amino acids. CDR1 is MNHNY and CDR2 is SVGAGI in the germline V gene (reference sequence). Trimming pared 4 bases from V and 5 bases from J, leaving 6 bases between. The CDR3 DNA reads TGTGCCAGCAGTTCTAGCAACAATGAGCAGTTCTTC. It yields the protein CASSSSNNEQFF.

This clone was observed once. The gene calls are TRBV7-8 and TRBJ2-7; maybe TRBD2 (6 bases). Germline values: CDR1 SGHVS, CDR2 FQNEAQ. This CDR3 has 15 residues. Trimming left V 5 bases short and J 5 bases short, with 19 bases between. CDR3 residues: CASSVPGSFVHEQYF. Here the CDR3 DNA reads TGTGCCAGCAGCGTTCCCGGGAGTTTTGTCCACGAGCAGTACTTC.

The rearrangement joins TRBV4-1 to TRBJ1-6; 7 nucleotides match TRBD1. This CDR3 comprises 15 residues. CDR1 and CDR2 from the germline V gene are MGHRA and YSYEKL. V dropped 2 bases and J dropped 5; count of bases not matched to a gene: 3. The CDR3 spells CASSQRGQNNSPLHF. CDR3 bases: TGCGCCAGCAGCCAACGGGGACAGAATAATTCACCCCTCCACTTT.

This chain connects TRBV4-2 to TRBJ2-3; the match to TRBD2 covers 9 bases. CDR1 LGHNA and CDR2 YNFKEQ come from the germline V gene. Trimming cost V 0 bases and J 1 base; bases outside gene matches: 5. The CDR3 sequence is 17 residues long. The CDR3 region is CASSQEWGGGGTDTQYF. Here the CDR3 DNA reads TGTGCCAGCAGCCAAGAGTGGGGCGGGGGGGGCACAGATACGCAGTATTTT.

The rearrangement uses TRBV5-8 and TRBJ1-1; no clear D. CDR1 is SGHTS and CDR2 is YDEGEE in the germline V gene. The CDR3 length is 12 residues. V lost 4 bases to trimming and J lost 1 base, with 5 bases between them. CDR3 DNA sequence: TGTGCCAGCAGCACAAGGAACACTGAAGCTTTCTTT. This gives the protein CASSTRNTEAFF.

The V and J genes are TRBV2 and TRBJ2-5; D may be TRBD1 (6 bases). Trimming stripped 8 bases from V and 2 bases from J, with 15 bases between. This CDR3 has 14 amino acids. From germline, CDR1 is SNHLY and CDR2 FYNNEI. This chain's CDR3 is CASGGYPRQETQYF. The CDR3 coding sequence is TGTGCCAGCGGGGGCTACCCGCGTCAAGAGACCCAGTACTTC.

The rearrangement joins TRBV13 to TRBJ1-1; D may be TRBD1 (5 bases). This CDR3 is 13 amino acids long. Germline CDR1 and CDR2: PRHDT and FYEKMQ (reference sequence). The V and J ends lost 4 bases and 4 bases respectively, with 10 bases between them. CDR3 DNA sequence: TGTGCCAGCAGCTCCCCCGGGACCACTGAAGCTTTCTTT. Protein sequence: CASSSPGTTEAFF.

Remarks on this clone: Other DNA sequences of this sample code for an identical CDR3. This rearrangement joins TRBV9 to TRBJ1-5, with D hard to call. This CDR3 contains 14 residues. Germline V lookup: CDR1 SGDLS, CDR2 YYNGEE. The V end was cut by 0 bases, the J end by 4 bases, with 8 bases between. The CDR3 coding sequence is TGTGCCAGCAGCGTAGGTGACGGGAATCAGCCCCAGCATTTT. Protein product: CASSVGDGNQPQHF. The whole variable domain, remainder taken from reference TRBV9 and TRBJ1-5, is DSGVTQTPKHLITATGQRVTLRCSPRSGDLSVYWYQQSLDQGLQFLIQYYNGEERAKGNILERFSAQQFPDLHSELNLSSLELGDSALYFCASSVGDGNQPQHFGDGTRLSIL.

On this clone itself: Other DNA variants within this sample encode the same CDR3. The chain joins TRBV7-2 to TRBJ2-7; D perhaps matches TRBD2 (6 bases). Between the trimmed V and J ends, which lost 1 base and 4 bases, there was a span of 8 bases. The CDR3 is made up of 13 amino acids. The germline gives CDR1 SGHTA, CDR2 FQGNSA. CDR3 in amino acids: CASSLGGVYEQYF. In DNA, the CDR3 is TGTGCCAGCAGCTTAGGCGGGGTTTACGAGCAGTACTTC.

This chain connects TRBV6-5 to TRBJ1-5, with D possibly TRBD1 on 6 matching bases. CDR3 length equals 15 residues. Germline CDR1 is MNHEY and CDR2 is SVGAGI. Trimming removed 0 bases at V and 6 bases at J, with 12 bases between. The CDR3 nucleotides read TGTGCCAGCAGTTACTCGGCAGGGGCCGTTCAGCCCCAGCATTTT. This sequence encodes CASSYSAGAVQPQHF.

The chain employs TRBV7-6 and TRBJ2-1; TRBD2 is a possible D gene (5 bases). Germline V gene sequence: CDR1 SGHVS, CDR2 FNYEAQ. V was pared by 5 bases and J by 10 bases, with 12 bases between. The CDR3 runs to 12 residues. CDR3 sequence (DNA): TGTGCCAGCAGCGGAGGACTCCTGGAGCAGTTCTTC. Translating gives CASSGGLLEQFF.

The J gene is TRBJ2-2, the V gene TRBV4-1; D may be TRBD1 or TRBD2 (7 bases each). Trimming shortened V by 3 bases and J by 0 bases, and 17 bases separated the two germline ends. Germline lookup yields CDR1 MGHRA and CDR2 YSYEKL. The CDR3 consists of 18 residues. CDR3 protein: CASSQQGGQGANTGELFF. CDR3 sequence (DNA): TGCGCCAGCAGCCAGCAGGGGGGGCAAGGCGCGAACACCGGGGAGCTGTTTTTT.

The DNA for the CDR3 is TGTGCCAGCAGGGAGGGGAGGGCTGAAGCTTTCTTT. Translation: CASREGRAEAFF. V gene TRBV6-5 combines with J gene TRBJ1-1; a weak D match, TRBD1 (5 bases). V lost 6 bases, J lost 6 bases, and 11 bases lay in between. The germline V gene has CDR1 MNHEY and CDR2 SVGAGI. The CDR3 spans 12 residues.

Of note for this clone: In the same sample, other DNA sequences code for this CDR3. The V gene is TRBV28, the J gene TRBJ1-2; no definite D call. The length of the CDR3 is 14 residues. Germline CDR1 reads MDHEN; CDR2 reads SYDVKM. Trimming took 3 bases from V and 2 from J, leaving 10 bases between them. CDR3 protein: CASSLPGLNYGYTF. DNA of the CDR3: TGTGCCAGCAGTTTGCCCGGCTTGAACTATGGCTACACCTTC.

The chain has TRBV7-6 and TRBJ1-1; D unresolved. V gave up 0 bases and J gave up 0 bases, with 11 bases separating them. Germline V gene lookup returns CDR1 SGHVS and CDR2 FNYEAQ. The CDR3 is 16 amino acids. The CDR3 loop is CASSLAPGHLNTEAFF. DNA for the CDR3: TGTGCCAGCAGCTTAGCGCCTGGGCATTTGAACACTGAAGCTTTCTTT.

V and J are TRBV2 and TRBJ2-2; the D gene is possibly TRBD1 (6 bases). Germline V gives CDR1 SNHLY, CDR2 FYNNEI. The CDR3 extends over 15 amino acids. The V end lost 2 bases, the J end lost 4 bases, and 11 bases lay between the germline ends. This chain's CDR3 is CASSEPGHLTGELFF. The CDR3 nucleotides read TGTGCCAGCAGTGAACCGGGACACCTCACCGGGGAGCTGTTTTTT.

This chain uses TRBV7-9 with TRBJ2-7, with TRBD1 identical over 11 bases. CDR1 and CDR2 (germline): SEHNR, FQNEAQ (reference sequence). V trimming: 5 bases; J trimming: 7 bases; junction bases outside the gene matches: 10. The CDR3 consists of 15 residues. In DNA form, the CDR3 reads TGTGCCAGCAGCCGAGGGACAGGGGGACCGAATGAGCAGTACTTC. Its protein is CASSRGTGGPNEQYF.

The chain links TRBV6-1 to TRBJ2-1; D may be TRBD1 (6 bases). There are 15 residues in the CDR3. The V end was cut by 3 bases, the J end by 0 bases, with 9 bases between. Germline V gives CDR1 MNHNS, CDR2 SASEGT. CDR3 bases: TGTGCCAGCAGTGATAGGGGGAACTCCTACAATGAGCAGTTCTTC. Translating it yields CASSDRGNSYNEQFF.

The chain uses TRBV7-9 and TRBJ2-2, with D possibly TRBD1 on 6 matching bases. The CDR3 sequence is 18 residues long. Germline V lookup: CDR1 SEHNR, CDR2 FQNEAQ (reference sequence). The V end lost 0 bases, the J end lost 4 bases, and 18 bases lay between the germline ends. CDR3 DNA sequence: TGTGCCAGCAGCTTAGCCCCAGGGGCCGGCAGGGGCACCGGGGAGCTGTTTTTT. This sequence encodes CASSLAPGAGRGTGELFF. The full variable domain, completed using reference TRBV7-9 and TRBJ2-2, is DTGVSQNPRHKITKRGQNVTFRCDPISEHNRLYWYRQTLGQGPEFLTYFQNEAQLEKSRLLSDRFSAERPKGSFSTLEIQRTEQGDSAMYLCASSLAPGAGRGTGELFFGEGSRLTVL.

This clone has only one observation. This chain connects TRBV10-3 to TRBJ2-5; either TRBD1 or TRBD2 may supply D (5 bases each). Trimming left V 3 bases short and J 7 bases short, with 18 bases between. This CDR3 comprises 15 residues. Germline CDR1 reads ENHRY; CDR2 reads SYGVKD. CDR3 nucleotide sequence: TGTGCCATCAGTGAAGGCTCCGGGGACGCCGGGACCCAGTACTTC. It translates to CAISEGSGDAGTQYF.

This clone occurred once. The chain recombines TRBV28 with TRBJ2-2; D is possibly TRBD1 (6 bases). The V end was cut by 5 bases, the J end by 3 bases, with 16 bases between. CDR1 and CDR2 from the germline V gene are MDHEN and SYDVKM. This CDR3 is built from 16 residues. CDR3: CASSAWLAGDTGELFF. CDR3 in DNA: TGTGCCAGCAGTGCCTGGCTTGCAGGGGACACCGGGGAGCTGTTTTTT.

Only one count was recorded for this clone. The DNA of the CDR3 is TGTGCCAGCAGCGTATATAGCGGGAGCCCCTACAATGAGCAGTTCTTC. It is translated as CASSVYSGSPYNEQFF. V is TRBV9 and J is TRBJ2-1; 9 bases map to TRBD2. V shed 1 base, J shed 2 bases, and the junction held 4 bases outside the gene matches. The germline V gene has CDR1 SGDLS and CDR2 YYNGEE. The CDR3 length is 16 residues.

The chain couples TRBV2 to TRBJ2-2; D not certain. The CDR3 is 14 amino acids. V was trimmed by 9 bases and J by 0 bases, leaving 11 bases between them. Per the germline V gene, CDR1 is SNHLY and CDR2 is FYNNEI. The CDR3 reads CASGVVANTGELFF. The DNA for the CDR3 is TGTGCCAGTGGTGTGGTCGCGAACACCGGGGAGCTGTTTTTT. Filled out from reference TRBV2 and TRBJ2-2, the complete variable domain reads EPEVTQTPSHQVTQMGQEVILRCVPISNHLYFYWYRQILGQKVEFLVSFYNNEISEKSEIFDDQFSVERPDGSNFTLKIRSTKLEDSAMYFCASGVVANTGELFFGEGSRLTVL.

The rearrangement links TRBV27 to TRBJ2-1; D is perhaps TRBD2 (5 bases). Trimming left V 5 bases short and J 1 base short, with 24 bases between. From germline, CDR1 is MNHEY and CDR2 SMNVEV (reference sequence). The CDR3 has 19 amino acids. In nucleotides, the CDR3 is TGTGCCAGCAGTCCACGGTGGCTAGCCCATAGAGGGTCCTACAATGAGCAGTTCTTC. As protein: CASSPRWLAHRGSYNEQFF.

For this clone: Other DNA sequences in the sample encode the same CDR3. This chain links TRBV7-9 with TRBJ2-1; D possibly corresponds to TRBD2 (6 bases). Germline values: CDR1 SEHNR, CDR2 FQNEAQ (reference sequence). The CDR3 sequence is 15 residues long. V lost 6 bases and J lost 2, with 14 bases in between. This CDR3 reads CASSLSGGAYNEQFF. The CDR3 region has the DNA TGTGCCAGCAGTCTCTCGGGCGGGGCCTACAATGAGCAGTTCTTC.

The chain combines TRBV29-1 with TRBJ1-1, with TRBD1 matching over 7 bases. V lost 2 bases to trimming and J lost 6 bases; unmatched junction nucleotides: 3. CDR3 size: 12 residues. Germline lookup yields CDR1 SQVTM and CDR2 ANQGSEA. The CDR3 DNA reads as TGCAGCGTTGAACGAGGGGGCGCTGAAGCTTTCTTT. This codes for CSVERGGAEAFF.

The CDR3 DNA follows: TGCGCCAGCAGCCAAACTGGGAAGGATACGCAGTATTTT. Translation: CASSQTGKDTQYF. The V call is TRBV4-1, the J call TRBJ2-3; D unclear. The CDR3 extends over 13 amino acids. V was shortened by 2 bases and J by 6 bases, with 9 bases between the two germline ends. Germline CDR1 and CDR2: MGHRA and YSYEKL.